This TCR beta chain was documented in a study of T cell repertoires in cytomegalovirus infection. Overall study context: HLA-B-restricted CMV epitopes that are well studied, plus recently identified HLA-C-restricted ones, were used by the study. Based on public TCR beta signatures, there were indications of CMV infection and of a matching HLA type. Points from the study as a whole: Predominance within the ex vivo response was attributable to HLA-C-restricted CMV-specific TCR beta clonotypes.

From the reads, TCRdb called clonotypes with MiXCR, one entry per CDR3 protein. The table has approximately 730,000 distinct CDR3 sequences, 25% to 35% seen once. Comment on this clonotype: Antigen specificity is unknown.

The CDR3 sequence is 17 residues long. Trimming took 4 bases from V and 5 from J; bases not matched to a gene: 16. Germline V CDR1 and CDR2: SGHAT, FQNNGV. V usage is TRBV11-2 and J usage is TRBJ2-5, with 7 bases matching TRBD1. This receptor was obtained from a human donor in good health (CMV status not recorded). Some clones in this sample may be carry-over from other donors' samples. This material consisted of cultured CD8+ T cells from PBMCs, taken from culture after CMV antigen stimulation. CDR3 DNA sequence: TGTGCCAGCAGCTCCCCCCCGACAGGGATCGCTAGGGAGACCCAGTACTTC. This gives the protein CASSSPPTGIARETQYF. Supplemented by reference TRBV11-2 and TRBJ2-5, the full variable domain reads EAGVAQSPRYKIIEKRQSVAFWCNPISGHATLYWYQQILGQGPKLLIQFQNNGVVDDSQLPKDRFSAERLKGVDSTLKIQPAKLEDSAVYLCASSSPPTGIARETQYFGPGTRLLVL.